The next 21 T cell receptor beta chains were all read from a single sample in a study of blood T cell repertoires in COVID-19. Produced via immunoSEQ multiplex PCR; TCRdb's table is partial and in-frame only. The data show about 220,000 clones, approximately 85% seen once. The sequencing input was peripheral blood. These receptors were obtained from a woman in her 70s with COVID-19, enrolled during active disease.

V is TRBV5-1 and J is TRBJ1-1; D remains unclear. The CDR3 is 15 amino acids. The V end lost 4 bases, the J end lost 2 bases, and 15 bases lay between the germline ends. The germline V gene encodes CDR1 SGHRS and CDR2 YFSETQ. CDR3 in DNA: TGCGCCAGCAGCCTTGAGTGGCAGGCTAACACTGAAGCTTTCTTT. Protein sequence: CASSLEWQANTEAFF.

In this sample, this clone turned up a few times. This chain connects TRBV2 to TRBJ1-6; the match to TRBD1 covers 7 bases. Germline trimming cut 8 bases from V and 9 bases from J; bases unmatched to any gene: 10. CDR1 is SNHLY and CDR2 is FYNNEI in the germline V gene. CDR3 length equals 14 residues. CDR3 sequence: CASFRSQGVSPLHF. Here the CDR3 DNA reads TGTGCCAGCTTTCGGTCCCAGGGGGTTTCACCCCTCCACTTT.

The J gene is TRBJ2-2, the V gene TRBV18, with 7 bases fitting TRBD1. Trimming cost V 3 bases and J 6 bases; bases outside gene matches: 10. CDR1 and CDR2 (germline): KGHSH, LQKENI. The CDR3 consists of 16 residues. The CDR3 loop reads CASSPMTGIEAGELFF. The CDR3 bases are TGTGCCAGCTCACCGATGACAGGGATTGAGGCCGGGGAGCTGTTTTTT.

This clone was seen only a few times. The gene calls are TRBV5-5 and TRBJ1-2; maybe TRBD1 (5 bases). Germline CDR1 is SGHKS and CDR2 is YYEKEE (reference sequence). Trimming left V 7 bases short and J 8 bases short, with 15 bases between. The CDR3 contains 12 residues. The CDR3 spells CASGGAGSGYTF. The CDR3 DNA reads as TGTGCCAGCGGAGGGGCGGGGTCCGGCTACACCTTC.

J is TRBJ2-1 and V is TRBV6-5, with D hard to call. Germline CDR1 MNHEY, CDR2 SVGAGI. V lost 0 bases and J 0 bases, leaving 6 bases between the germline ends. This CDR3 region has 15 residues. CDR3 in amino acids: CASSYSSPSYNEQFF. The CDR3 DNA reads TGTGCCAGCAGTTACTCGAGCCCCTCCTACAATGAGCAGTTCTTC.

The J gene is TRBJ1-1, the V gene TRBV7-2, with D hard to call. Trimming left V 8 bases short and J 10 bases short, with 20 bases between. Germline V gives CDR1 SGHTA, CDR2 FQGNSA. The CDR3 has 13 amino acids. CDR3 sequence (DNA): TGTGCCAGCGGCCGGAGAGGGAAGGAAGGAGCTTTCTTT. This codes for CASGRRGKEGAFF.

This clone has a single count. V and J are TRBV6-2 or TRBV6-3 and TRBJ2-7; perhaps TRBD1 as D (5 bases). Germline CDR1 MNHEY, CDR2 SVGEGT. Trimming pared 2 bases from V and 2 bases from J, leaving 7 bases between. The CDR3 is 13 amino acids. CDR3 region: CASSYGHTYEQYF. The DNA for the CDR3 is TGTGCCAGCAGTTACGGACACACCTACGAGCAGTACTTC.

J is TRBJ1-2 and V is TRBV12-1. TRBV12-1 is tagged as a pseudogene. The CDR3 is 14 residues long. CDR3 amino acids: CASSFGGFFYGYTF. In nucleotides, the CDR3 is TGTGCCAGCAGCTTTGGAGGGTTCTTCTATGGCTACACCTTC.

This clone was recorded only once. This chain joins TRBV7-9 and TRBJ1-1, with 10 nucleotides matching TRBD1. Germline loops: CDR1 SEHNR, CDR2 FQNEAQ (reference sequence). The V gene end was trimmed by 10 bases and the J gene end by 4 bases; junction bases not matched to a gene: 15. The CDR3 is made up of 16 amino acids. The DNA for the CDR3 is TGTGCCACCGAGCCCCGGGACAGGGGCGGAGGCACTGAAGCTTTCTTT. Amino acids: CATEPRDRGGGTEAFF.

This chain joins TRBV2 and TRBJ2-1; TRBD1 might be the D (7 bases). Germline CDR1 SNHLY, CDR2 FYNNEI. Deletions cut 7 bases from V and 4 bases from J, with 14 bases between. The CDR3 spans 14 residues. CDR3 sequence reads: CASKGGTDYNEQFF. In DNA, the CDR3 is TGTGCCAGCAAAGGGGGGACAGATTACAATGAGCAGTTCTTC.

The chain links TRBV5-4 to TRBJ2-1, with TRBD2 matching over 9 bases. The CDR3 covers 15 residues. Germline assignment: CDR1 SGHNT and CDR2 YYREEE (reference sequence). With 2 bases clipped from V and 4 bases from J, the junction kept 4 bases outside the gene matches. The DNA of the CDR3 is TGTGCCAGCAGCTTCAAAAGCGGGGGGTACAATGAGCAGTTCTTC. It specifies CASSFKSGGYNEQFF.

This clone was found a few times. The genes are TRBV6-8 and TRBJ1-1; 7 nucleotides match TRBD1. The V segment lost 11 bases and the J segment 1 base; nucleotides outside the gene matches: 10. The CDR3 covers 14 residues. Germline V gives CDR1 MNHGY, CDR2 SAAAGT. The CDR3 DNA sequence: TGTGCCCTTCTGAAGGGACAGCCGAACACTGAAGCTTTCTTT. This encodes CALLKGQPNTEAFF.

The chain uses TRBV6-1 and TRBJ1-5; unclear D gene. This CDR3 has 14 residues. Trimming took off 0 bases at V and 4 bases at J, with 7 bases between the two ends. CDR1 MNHNS and CDR2 SASEGT come from the germline V gene. In nucleotides, the CDR3 is TGTGCCAGCAGTGAAGCGCACAGAAATCAGCCCCAGCATTTT. Residues: CASSEAHRNQPQHF.

A few counts support this clone. This chain connects TRBV4-3 to TRBJ2-7, with TRBD1 matching over 8 bases. CDR1 LGHNA and CDR2 YSLEER come from the germline V gene. The V and J ends lost 0 bases and 6 bases, in that order; junction bases with no gene match: 7. The CDR3 loop spans 15 amino acids. The CDR3 region has the DNA TGCGCCAGCAGCCAAGATCGACAGGGGAGGAGCGAGCAGTACTTC. Its protein product is CASSQDRQGRSEQYF.

This clone was counted once. This sequence joins TRBV10-2 and TRBJ1-2; D unresolved. The V and J ends lost 5 bases and 5 bases respectively, with 12 bases between them. This CDR3 has 13 amino acids. CDR1 and CDR2 (germline): WSHSY, SAAADI. CDR3 region: CASSPRGDYGYTF. CDR3 in DNA: TGCGCCAGCAGTCCGCGGGGAGATTATGGCTACACCTTC.

This chain links TRBV5-4 with TRBJ2-3, with 7 nucleotides matching TRBD1. Trimming cost V 0 bases and J 3 bases; bases outside gene matches: 7. This CDR3 is 16 amino acids long. Germline CDR1 SGHNT, CDR2 YYREEE (reference sequence). The CDR3 DNA reads as TGTGCCAGCAGCTTGGCCGGACAGGTTCGAACAGATACGCAGTATTTT. This gives the protein CASSLAGQVRTDTQYF.

The chain joins TRBV5-4 to TRBJ2-5; no firm D call. This CDR3 contains 13 residues. The V end was cut by 2 bases, the J end by 5 bases, with 10 bases between. Germline CDR1 SGHNT, CDR2 YYREEE (reference sequence). DNA for the CDR3: TGTGCCAGCAGCTTCGAGAGAAGTGAGACCCAGTACTTC. The encoded protein is CASSFERSETQYF.

CDR3 protein: CASSLGGKANTGELFF. The CDR3 region has the DNA TGTGCCAGCAGCCTAGGGGGAAAGGCGAACACCGGGGAGCTGTTTTTT. The rearrangement uses TRBV28 and TRBJ2-2; a weak D match, TRBD1 (6 bases). The germline CDR1 and CDR2 sequences are MDHEN and SYDVKM. The CDR3 spans 16 residues. Between the trimmed V and J ends, which lost 6 bases and 0 bases, there was a span of 14 bases. The variable domain in full, with the rest retrieved from reference TRBV28 and TRBJ2-2, is DVKVTQSSRYLVKRTGEKVFLECVQDMDHENMFWYRQDPGLGLRLIYFSYDVKMKEKGDIPEGYSVSREKKERFSLILESASTNQTSMYLCASSLGGKANTGELFFGEGSRLTVL.

The gene calls are TRBV10-3 and TRBJ1-1, with a weak D call TRBD1 (6 bases). The CDR3 contains 13 residues. The germline V gene has CDR1 ENHRY and CDR2 SYGVKD. The V and J ends lost 6 bases and 2 bases respectively, with 10 bases between them. The CDR3, as DNA: TGTGCCATCAGCGGACAGCCTAACACTGAAGCTTTCTTT. It translates to CAISGQPNTEAFF.

The V gene is TRBV14, the J gene TRBJ1-3, with D possibly being TRBD1 (5 bases). V was trimmed by 4 bases and J by 0 bases, leaving 10 bases between them. CDR3 length equals 15 residues. CDR1 and CDR2 from the germline V gene are SGHDN and FVKESK. This CDR3 is CASSPEGLSGNTIYF. For the CDR3, the DNA is TGTGCCAGCAGCCCAGAGGGGCTCTCTGGAAACACCATATATTTT.

Only one count was recorded for this clone. The V call is TRBV6-5, the J call TRBJ2-1; the match to TRBD1 covers 10 bases. The V and J ends lost 6 bases and 4 bases, in that order; junction bases with no gene match: 6. CDR3 length: 15 residues. The V gene's germline CDR1 is MNHEY and CDR2 SVGAGI. This CDR3 reads CASRPTGGLYNEQFF. CDR3 bases: TGTGCCAGCAGACCGACAGGGGGCCTTTACAATGAGCAGTTCTTC.